The 30 T cell receptor beta chains in this list originate from one sample, sequenced in a study of T cells in tuberculosis. Repertoires were generated with immunoSEQ multiplex PCR, while TCRdb's copy carries only in-frame clones and drops some. This sample has approximately 100,000 clones, with under 95% found just once. Thawed, overnight-rested PBMC were stained with GMM-loaded CD1B tetramer, viability dye and anti-CD3, then sorted. CD1B tetramers were loaded with Rhodococcus equi-derived C32 glucose monomycolate. What was sequenced was CD1b-GMM tetramer-negative cells sorted from PBMCs. These receptors originate from an adult woman with latent tuberculosis.

For this clone: The sample has other DNA sequences that encode this CDR3 too. The rearrangement joins TRBV6-1 to TRBJ1-2; 7 bases are shared with TRBD1. V dropped 2 bases and J dropped 5; count of bases not matched to a gene: 8. The CDR3 has 15 amino acids. Germline V gene sequence: CDR1 MNHNS, CDR2 SASEGT. For the CDR3, the DNA is TGTGCCAGCAGTGAACTCGACAGGGTTGGATATGGCTACACCTTC. Translating gives CASSELDRVGYGYTF.

The table lists this clone with a count of one. This chain uses TRBV2 with TRBJ2-3; 9 nucleotides line up with TRBD2. V lost 5 bases, J lost 1 base, and 7 bases stayed unmatched. The CDR3 extends over 16 amino acids. CDR1 is SNHLY, CDR2 FYNNEI, per germline. The CDR3 sequence is CASSSDLAGGTDTQYF. The CDR3 region has the DNA TGTGCCAGCAGTTCTGACTTAGCGGGGGGCACAGATACGCAGTATTTT.

The genes are TRBV19 and TRBJ1-2; 8 bases are shared with TRBD1. The CDR3 sequence is 14 residues long. J was trimmed by 3 bases and V by 6 bases; bases with no gene match: 6. Germline CDR1 reads LNHDA; CDR2 reads SQIVND (reference sequence). The chain's CDR3 is CASSPTGVDYGYTF. The CDR3 bases are TGTGCCAGTAGCCCGACAGGGGTGGACTATGGCTACACCTTC.

This clone has more than one count but fewer than ten. The chain couples TRBV10-2 to TRBJ2-2, with D possibly being TRBD1 (5 bases). This CDR3 comprises 17 residues. V was clipped by 1 base and J by 4 bases, with 16 bases between them. The germline gives CDR1 WSHSY, CDR2 SAAADI. In nucleotides, the CDR3 is TGCGCCAGCAGTGAGTGGGGCGCGACCTCTGGCACCGGGGAGCTGTTTTTT. Protein: CASSEWGATSGTGELFF.

This clone has just a few counts. The chain links TRBV2 to TRBJ2-7; 8 nucleotides match TRBD2. Germline assignment: CDR1 SNHLY and CDR2 FYNNEI. The CDR3 consists of 16 residues. The J segment lost 0 bases and the V segment lost 3 bases, leaving 7 bases of the junction unmatched. The CDR3 spells CASSDIGGGSSYEQYF. Written as DNA, the CDR3 is TGTGCCAGCAGTGATATCGGGGGGGGGAGCTCCTACGAGCAGTACTTC.

The chain links TRBV28 to TRBJ1-5, with 7 bases matching TRBD1. Unmatched junction bases numbered 4, after V lost 2 bases and J lost 3 bases. The CDR3 is 15 amino acids. Per the germline V gene, CDR1 is MDHEN and CDR2 is SYDVKM. Here the CDR3 DNA reads TGTGCCAGCAGTTTAGGAGGGGGCGTCAATCAGCCCCAGCATTTT. Translating it yields CASSLGGGVNQPQHF.

The chain employs TRBV5-1 and TRBJ1-6, with D tentatively TRBD1 (6 bases). V lost 0 bases, J lost 2 bases, and 15 bases lay in between. The CDR3 runs to 18 residues. CDR1 SGHRS and CDR2 YFSETQ come from the germline V gene. The CDR3 DNA reads TGCGCCAGCAGCTTGGACAGGGTCGGAGTGGCCTATAATTCACCCCTCCACTTT. Encoded protein: CASSLDRVGVAYNSPLHF.

V gene TRBV6-1 combines with J gene TRBJ1-4; 7 bases are a match to TRBD1. Germline lookup yields CDR1 MNHNS and CDR2 SASEGT. The ends lost 4 bases at V and 7 bases at J; junction bases unmatched: 6. There are 14 residues in the CDR3. CDR3 sequence (DNA): TGTGCCAGCAGTGGACAGGGTTCGCGTGAAAAACTGTTTTTT. Translation: CASSGQGSREKLFF.

This chain joins TRBV28 and TRBJ1-1; 11 bases agree with TRBD1. Looked up from germline, CDR1 is MDHEN and CDR2 is SYDVKM. There are 17 residues in the CDR3. V lost 5 bases to trimming and J lost 1 base; unmatched junction nucleotides: 9. Here the CDR3 DNA reads TGTGCCAGCAGTCACTTCCGGGACAGGGGGTGGAACACTGAAGCTTTCTTT. As protein: CASSHFRDRGWNTEAFF.

This clone showed up just once. The CDR3 DNA is TGTGCCAGCAGTTATTTTCCGACAGGGACGAACACTGAAGCTTTCTTT. Translation: CASSYFPTGTNTEAFF. The chain recombines TRBV6-5 with TRBJ1-1, with 7 positions matching TRBD1. The CDR3 is made up of 16 amino acids. CDR1 and CDR2 (germline): MNHEY, SVGAGI. V lost 3 bases to trimming and J lost 1 base; unmatched junction nucleotides: 8.

The J gene is TRBJ2-7, the V gene TRBV25-1; possibly TRBD1 for D (5 bases). The CDR3 loop spans 14 amino acids. V lost 1 base and J lost 3, with 10 bases in between. Germline V CDR1 and CDR2: MGHDK, SYGVNS. In DNA form, the CDR3 reads TGTGCCAGCAGTGAATGGGGCAGGAGCTACGAGCAGTACTTC. Translation gives CASSEWGRSYEQYF.

The chain couples TRBV6-1 to TRBJ1-6; 7 nucleotides agree with TRBD1. In germline, CDR1 is MNHNS, CDR2 SASEGT. The CDR3 consists of 15 residues. Trimming took 4 bases from V and 7 from J; bases not matched to a gene: 7. This chain's CDR3 is CASSVTGTENSPLHF. CDR3 DNA sequence: TGTGCCAGCAGTGTGACCGGGACAGAGAATTCACCCCTCCACTTT.

In this sample, this clone turned up a few times. The sample has other DNA sequences that encode this CDR3 too. This chain connects TRBV7-9 to TRBJ2-7; 7 bases agree with TRBD1. V lost 1 base to trimming and J lost 4 bases; unmatched junction nucleotides: 7. The CDR3 length is 15 residues. From germline, CDR1 is SEHNR and CDR2 FQNEAQ (reference sequence). DNA for the CDR3: TGTGCCAGCAGCTTAGGAGACAGGGAACCGTACGAGCAGTACTTC. Its translation: CASSLGDREPYEQYF.

The chain has TRBV5-1 and TRBJ1-5; TRBD1 matches at 9 bases. V dropped 4 bases and J dropped 7; count of bases not matched to a gene: 9. CDR3 length equals 15 residues. Germline V gene lookup returns CDR1 SGHRS and CDR2 YFSETQ. CDR3 loop: CASSPGAQGAQPQHF. The CDR3 DNA is TGCGCCAGCAGCCCGGGTGCACAGGGGGCCCAGCCCCAGCATTTT.

The V gene is TRBV5-1, the J gene TRBJ1-1; D remains ambiguous. CDR3 length equals 16 residues. Germline loops: CDR1 SGHRS, CDR2 YFSETQ. V lost 0 bases, J lost 0 bases, and 12 bases lay in between. The CDR3 protein is CASSLGQTLMNTEAFF. DNA of the CDR3: TGCGCCAGCAGCTTGGGACAAACCCTCATGAACACTGAAGCTTTCTTT.

V usage is TRBV19 and J usage is TRBJ1-2, with 7 bases lining up with TRBD1. The CDR3 length is 12 residues. The germline CDR1 and CDR2 sequences are LNHDA and SQIVND (reference sequence). V was clipped by 6 bases and J by 4 bases; unmatched bases: 2. The CDR3 here is CASRWTGYGYTF. The CDR3 region has the DNA TGTGCCAGTAGGTGGACAGGCTATGGCTACACCTTC.

In DNA, the CDR3 is TGTGCCAGCAGTTTTCCTTCTAGCGGGGGGGACACCGGGGAGCTGTTTTTT. As protein: CASSFPSSGGDTGELFF. The chain is built from TRBV7-9 and TRBJ2-2, with 12 bases matching TRBD2. V lost 6 bases to trimming and J lost 3 bases; unmatched junction nucleotides: 8. The CDR3 runs to 17 residues. The V gene's germline CDR1 is SEHNR and CDR2 FQNEAQ (reference sequence).

This chain uses TRBV6-5 with TRBJ2-7; D remains unclear. CDR3 length: 11 amino acids. Germline V gives CDR1 MNHEY, CDR2 SVGAGI. V was trimmed by 6 bases and J by 4 bases, leaving 7 bases between them. The CDR3 region has the DNA TGTGCCAGCAGCCACAGTTACGAGCAGTACTTC. It is translated as CASSHSYEQYF.

V gene TRBV7-9 combines with J gene TRBJ1-1; tentative D call: TRBD1 (6 bases). There are 15 residues in the CDR3. Trimming shortened V by 1 base and J by 2 bases, and 11 bases separated the two germline ends. Per the germline V gene, CDR1 is SEHNR and CDR2 is FQNEAQ (reference sequence). CDR3 residues: CASSLVGGGNTEAFF. Written as DNA, the CDR3 is TGTGCCAGCAGCTTAGTAGGGGGGGGCAACACTGAAGCTTTCTTT.

The chain uses TRBV5-5 and TRBJ1-1; D is perhaps TRBD1 (6 bases). The germline CDR1 and CDR2 sequences are SGHKS and YYEKEE (reference sequence). Trimming left V 4 bases short and J 0 bases short, with 19 bases between. The CDR3 runs to 17 residues. The CDR3 spells CASSPRGAGSLNTEAFF. The DNA of the CDR3 is TGTGCCAGCAGCCCCCGGGGGGCAGGGTCCCTGAACACTGAAGCTTTCTTT.

The CDR3 region is CASSQRLGGADYGYTF. In DNA, the CDR3 is TGTGCCAGCAGCCAGAGACTAGGGGGCGCGGACTATGGCTACACCTTC. This rearrangement joins TRBV14 to TRBJ1-2; 7 bases match TRBD1. Trimming removed 3 bases from V and 3 bases from J; junction bases left unmatched: 10. Germline assignment: CDR1 SGHDN and CDR2 FVKESK. This CDR3 is 16 amino acids long.

J is TRBJ1-1 and V is TRBV10-1; tentative D call: TRBD1 (5 bases). V lost 6 bases and J lost 8, with 10 bases in between. This CDR3 comprises 11 residues. Germline V gene data show CDR1 as WNHNN and CDR2 as SYGVQD (reference sequence). The CDR3 sequence: CASSNRQEAFF. CDR3 bases: TGCGCCAGCAGCAACAGACAGGAAGCTTTCTTT.

The CDR3 sequence: CATSRDMGGGYTDTQYF. CDR3 nucleotides: TGTGCCACCAGCAGAGATATGGGCGGGGGCTACACAGATACGCAGTATTTT. The chain couples TRBV15 to TRBJ2-3, with D possibly being TRBD2 (7 bases). Germline V lookup: CDR1 LNHNV, CDR2 YYDKDF (reference sequence). V shed 0 bases and J shed 2 bases, with 15 bases lying between them. The CDR3 contains 17 residues.

The chain joins TRBV27 to TRBJ1-2; D gene ambiguous. Per the germline V gene, CDR1 is MNHEY and CDR2 is SMNVEV (reference sequence). The CDR3 has 13 residues. V was pared by 5 bases and J by 2 bases, with 9 bases between. CDR3 coding DNA: TGTGCCAGCAGTCCGCACTTAAACTATGGCTACACCTTC. It is translated as CASSPHLNYGYTF.

The V and J genes are TRBV11-3 and TRBJ2-3, with D possibly being TRBD2 (6 bases). CDR3 size: 13 residues. Germline values: CDR1 SGHNT, CDR2 YENEEA. Trimming removed 1 base from V and 11 bases from J, with 13 bases in between. DNA for the CDR3: TGTGCCAGCAGCTTAGTTTCCGGGGGTGAGCAGTATTTT. This gives the protein CASSLVSGGEQYF.

This clone was picked up one time. This sample also contains other DNA sequences that code for the same CDR3. The genes are TRBV27 and TRBJ2-3, with 8 bases aligning to TRBD2. In germline, CDR1 is MNHEY, CDR2 SMNVEV (reference sequence). The CDR3 has 18 amino acids. J gave up 4 bases and V 2 bases, and 14 bases lay outside the gene matches. The CDR3 reads CASSLKPPGGDGSDTQYF. The CDR3 DNA follows: TGTGCCAGCAGTTTAAAGCCCCCGGGAGGGGATGGCTCAGATACGCAGTATTTT.

The chain is built from TRBV28 and TRBJ1-5, with 8 positions matching TRBD1. Germline V CDR1 and CDR2: MDHEN, SYDVKM. Germline trimming cut 8 bases from V and 6 bases from J; bases unmatched to any gene: 9. CDR3 length: 14 amino acids. CDR3 DNA sequence: TGTGCCAGCCAGGAGCAGGGGGCGGGTCAGCCCCAGCATTTT. Amino acid sequence: CASQEQGAGQPQHF.

This clone was counted a single time. The CDR3 coding sequence is TGTGCCAGCAGCTTGAACAGGGCATTCGGAAATACTAACTACGAGCAGTACTTC. Protein: CASSLNRAFGNTNYEQYF. The rearrangement joins TRBV7-2 to TRBJ2-5; the D gene is possibly TRBD1 (6 bases). Matching the DNA end better, TRBJ2-7 makes the J call doubtful. The length of the CDR3 is 18 residues. Germline V gene lookup returns CDR1 SGHTA and CDR2 FQGNSA.

The gene calls are TRBV5-4 and TRBJ2-3, with D perhaps matching TRBD2 (6 bases). Between the trimmed V and J ends, which lost 1 base and 1 base, there was a span of 10 bases. Germline V gene lookup returns CDR1 SGHNT and CDR2 YYREEE (reference sequence). This CDR3 is built from 15 residues. The CDR3 DNA follows: TGTGCCAGCAGCTTGTTGCGGGGCGGCACAGATACGCAGTATTTT. Encoded protein: CASSLLRGGTDTQYF.

A single count supports this clone. J is TRBJ1-4 and V is TRBV6-5; 7 bases match TRBD1. Germline lookup yields CDR1 MNHEY and CDR2 SVGAGI. The CDR3 runs 14 residues. Germline trimming cut 6 bases from V and 3 bases from J; bases unmatched to any gene: 4. This chain's CDR3 is CASSLQGSNEKLFF. CDR3 coding DNA: TGTGCCAGCAGCCTACAGGGGTCTAATGAAAAACTGTTTTTT.